Below are 31 T cell receptor beta chains sequenced from a single sample in a study of T cells of healthy individuals. From the 5' RACE reads, TCRdb called clonotypes with MiXCR, one entry per CDR3 protein. Among about 96,000 distinct CDR3 sequences listed, approximately 15% were seen once. Receptors were obtained from a human donor in good health.

This clonotype came up a few times. The chain has TRBV7-2 and TRBJ2-2; a possible D gene is TRBD2 (6 bases). V was clipped by 5 bases and J by 4 bases, with 11 bases between them. This CDR3 has 14 residues. Germline assignment: CDR1 SGHTA and CDR2 FQGNSA. CDR3 loop: CASSLHGGTGELFF. The CDR3 DNA reads TGTGCCAGCAGCCTCCACGGGGGCACCGGGGAGCTGTTTTTT.

This clonotype was counted at least ten times. As DNA, the CDR3 is TGTGCCAGCAGCCAACTAGAGAACACCGGGGAGCTGTTTTTT. Translation gives CASSQLENTGELFF. The gene calls are TRBV3-1 and TRBJ2-2; the D is unclear. Germline CDR1 reads LGHDT; CDR2 reads YNNKEL (reference sequence). V dropped 2 bases and J dropped 1 base, with 5 bases sitting between them. The CDR3 totals 14 residues. Together with reference TRBV3-1 and TRBJ2-2, the CDR3 gives the full variable domain: DTAVSQTPKYLVTQMGNDKSIKCEQNLGHDTMYWYKQDSKKFLKIMFSYNNKELIINETVPNRFSPKSPDKAHLNLHINSLELGDSAVYFCASSQLENTGELFFGEGSRLTVL.

On this clonotype itself: The junction shows a germline mismatch at one end, possibly a read error. In DNA, the CDR3 is TGTGCCAGCAGTTTATCAGGGCTTAATTGGGTCTTC. The encoded protein is CASSLSGLNWVF. The chain couples TRBV28 to TRBJ2-7; tentatively, D is TRBD1 (5 bases). This CDR3 has 12 amino acids. Looked up from germline, CDR1 is MDHEN and CDR2 is SYDVKM. Variable domain in full (rest from reference TRBV28 and TRBJ2-7): DVKVTQSSRYLVKRTGEKVFLECVQDMDHENMFWYRQDPGLGLRLIYFSYDVKMKEKGDIPEGYSVSREKKERFSLILESASTNQTSMYLCASSLSGLNWVFGPGTRLTVT.

This clonotype was counted between two and nine times. DNA of the CDR3: TGTGCCAGCAGCTCCGGGACAGGCGACTTTTACGAGCAGTACTTC. Protein: CASSSGTGDFYEQYF. This sequence joins TRBV6-5 and TRBJ2-7, with TRBD1 identical over 8 bases. V lost 6 bases, J lost 4 bases, and 11 bases stayed unmatched. The CDR3 is 15 amino acids. Per germline, CDR1 MNHEY and CDR2 SVGAGI.

The chain couples TRBV2 to TRBJ2-3, with 11 nucleotides matching TRBD2. The CDR3 loop spans 14 amino acids. Germline V CDR1 and CDR2: SNHLY, FYNNEI. V gave up 6 bases and J gave up 5 bases; unmatched junction bases: 4. The CDR3 DNA follows: TGTGCCAGCAGAGCCGGGACTAGCGGAGATACGCAGTATTTT. It codes for CASRAGTSGDTQYF. Combining the CDR3 with reference TRBV2 and TRBJ2-3 gives the whole variable domain EPEVTQTPSHQVTQMGQEVILRCVPISNHLYFYWYRQILGQKVEFLVSFYNNEISEKSEIFDDQFSVERPDGSNFTLKIRSTKLEDSAMYFCASRAGTSGDTQYFGPGTRLTVL.

This chain links TRBV12-3 or TRBV12-4 with TRBJ1-1; possibly TRBD1 for D (6 bases). This CDR3 spans 11 amino acids. The ends were cut back, 6 bases at V and 8 bases at J, with 10 bases in the middle. DNA for the CDR3: TGTGCCAGCAGCCCGGGGGCCGAAGCTTTCTTT. Its protein is CASSPGAEAFF.

This clonotype occurred a few times. The chain's CDR3 is CASSLYDHTEAFF. DNA of the CDR3: TGCGCCAGCAGCTTGTATGATCACACTGAAGCTTTCTTT. This chain links TRBV5-1 with TRBJ1-1; D is unresolved. The germline V and J ends were trimmed by 1 base and 3 bases, with 7 bases remaining between them. Looked up from germline, CDR1 is SGHRS and CDR2 is YFSETQ. The CDR3 length is 13 residues.

This clonotype occurred many times. The V gene is TRBV2, the J gene TRBJ2-7; 14 bases line up with TRBD2. The V segment lost 6 bases and the J segment 5 bases; nucleotides outside the gene matches: 12. Germline V gives CDR1 SNHLY, CDR2 FYNNEI. The CDR3 totals 17 residues. The DNA for the CDR3 is TGTGCCAGCAGCAAGGGACTAGCGGGAGTGAATATACACGAGCAGTACTTC. The encoded protein is CASSKGLAGVNIHEQYF.

This clonotype appeared a few times. V gene TRBV7-2 combines with J gene TRBJ1-5, with D maybe TRBD1 (6 bases). Trimming pared 1 base from V and 8 bases from J, leaving 15 bases between. The CDR3 totals 15 residues. CDR1 is SGHTA and CDR2 is FQGNSA in the germline V gene. CDR3 residues: CASSLGGGVAEPQHF. The CDR3, as DNA: TGTGCCAGCAGCTTAGGAGGGGGGGTGGCCGAGCCCCAGCATTTT.

This clonotype was found a few times. The CDR3 loop reads CASSARGQGSHEQYF. Here the CDR3 DNA reads TGTGCCAGCAGTGCCCGAGGACAGGGTTCCCACGAGCAGTACTTC. This rearrangement joins TRBV27 to TRBJ2-7, with TRBD1 matching 8 bases. Germline CDR1 reads MNHEY; CDR2 reads SMNVEV (reference sequence). Unmatched junction bases numbered 11, after V lost 5 bases and J lost 5 bases. This CDR3 has 15 residues.

This clonotype has at least ten counts. The chain combines TRBV6-5 with TRBJ2-5; 7 bases are shared with TRBD1. V was clipped by 0 bases and J by 5 bases; unmatched bases: 9. The CDR3 length is 16 residues. Looked up from germline, CDR1 is MNHEY and CDR2 is SVGAGI. The DNA of the CDR3 is TGTGCCAGCAGTTACTCGAAGGGGGCATCATTGGAGACCCAGTACTTC. Its protein product is CASSYSKGASLETQYF.

This rearrangement joins TRBV27 to TRBJ2-7; 11 bases fit TRBD1. Unmatched junction bases numbered 12, after V lost 4 bases and J lost 7 bases. Germline V lookup: CDR1 MNHEY, CDR2 SMNVEV (reference sequence). The CDR3 contains 16 residues. Here the CDR3 DNA reads TGTGCCAGCAGTTCCCCGGGACAGGGGGTTCCCCCGGAGCAGTACTTC. Translating gives CASSSPGQGVPPEQYF.

The chain carries TRBV29-1 and TRBJ2-1; 9 bases align to TRBD2. Unmatched junction bases numbered 6, after V lost 5 bases and J lost 1 base. CDR3 size: 15 residues. Germline CDR1 SQVTM, CDR2 ANQGSEA. This CDR3 is CSVLSGGRSYNEQFF. Written as DNA, the CDR3 is TGCAGCGTTCTTAGCGGGGGTCGTTCCTACAATGAGCAGTTCTTC.

This sequence joins TRBV20-1 and TRBJ2-1; D is ambiguous. Germline V gives CDR1 DFQATT, CDR2 SNEGSKA (reference sequence). The CDR3 covers 12 residues. Trimming took off 3 bases at V and 0 bases at J, with 3 bases between the two ends. In DNA form, the CDR3 reads TGCAGTGCTAGGCACTCCTACAATGAGCAGTTCTTC. This translates into CSARHSYNEQFF.

The genes are TRBV28 and TRBJ1-1; TRBD1 agrees at 7 bases. V lost 3 bases and J lost 4; bases outside the gene matches: 8. There are 15 residues in the CDR3. Germline V gene sequence: CDR1 MDHEN, CDR2 SYDVKM. CDR3 protein: CASSFGQARTTEAFF. The CDR3 DNA reads TGTGCCAGCAGTTTCGGACAGGCGAGGACCACTGAAGCTTTCTTT. Based on the CDR3 plus reference TRBV28 and TRBJ1-1, the full variable domain is DVKVTQSSRYLVKRTGEKVFLECVQDMDHENMFWYRQDPGLGLRLIYFSYDVKMKEKGDIPEGYSVSREKKERFSLILESASTNQTSMYLCASSFGQARTTEAFFGQGTRLTVV.

CDR3 sequence: CASSFMAGSNQPQHF. For the CDR3, the DNA is TGTGCCAGCAGTTTCATGGCAGGTAGCAATCAGCCCCAGCATTTT. The V call is TRBV12-3 or TRBV12-4, the J call TRBJ1-5; no definite D call. The CDR3 runs to 15 residues. Deletions cut 3 bases from V and 0 bases from J, with 9 bases between.

The table lists this clonotype with many counts. The chain recombines TRBV18 with TRBJ2-7; D call uncertain. The ends were cut back, 6 bases at V and 3 bases at J, with 9 bases in the middle. This CDR3 has 12 residues. CDR1 KGHSH and CDR2 LQKENI come from the germline V gene. CDR3 nucleotides: TGTGCCAGCTCGGCCGACGGCTACGAGCAGTACTTC. Its translation is CASSADGYEQYF.

This chain uses TRBV6-5 with TRBJ2-5; 9 bases map to TRBD1. The CDR3 consists of 13 residues. V lost 4 bases to trimming and J lost 3 bases; unmatched junction nucleotides: 0. Germline loops: CDR1 MNHEY, CDR2 SVGAGI. The DNA for the CDR3 is TGTGCCAGCAGTTGGGACAGGGAAGAGACCCAGTACTTC. It specifies CASSWDREETQYF.

The rearrangement joins TRBV6-5 to TRBJ1-1; no clear D gene. This CDR3 is built from 15 residues. Germline values: CDR1 MNHEY, CDR2 SVGAGI. V gave up 5 bases and J gave up 3 bases, with 16 bases separating them. The CDR3 coding sequence is TGTGCCAGCAGTACCCGTTCTGGAAGGGACACTGAAGCTTTCTTT. Its translation: CASSTRSGRDTEAFF.

This clonotype was seen more than once but under ten times. The chain recombines TRBV27 with TRBJ2-1; perhaps TRBD2 as D (5 bases). The ends were cut back, 3 bases at V and 6 bases at J, with 15 bases in the middle. Per the germline V gene, CDR1 is MNHEY and CDR2 is SMNVEV (reference sequence). The CDR3 length is 15 residues. The CDR3 sequence: CASSFMAGTTNEQFF. CDR3 bases: TGTGCCAGCAGTTTTATGGCGGGCACGACCAATGAGCAGTTCTTC.

This clonotype has only a few counts. This chain joins TRBV4-1 and TRBJ2-7; 10 bases match TRBD1. Losses at the gene ends were 3 bases for V and 2 bases for J; bases not matched to a gene: 4. The CDR3 consists of 15 residues. CDR1 and CDR2 from the germline V gene are MGHRA and YSYEKL. The CDR3 DNA reads as TGCGCCAGCAGCCACCCCGGGACAGGGGCCTACGAGCAGTACTTC. This translates into CASSHPGTGAYEQYF.

With respect to this clonotype: A junction end diverges from the germline sequence, so it may reflect a read error. The chain is built from TRBV30 and TRBJ2-7; D could derive from TRBD1 or TRBD2 (6 bases each). Per the germline V gene, CDR1 is GTSNPN and CDR2 is SVGIG (reference sequence). This CDR3 has 13 residues. DNA of the CDR3: TGTGCCTGGAGTGGGGGGGCCGGCTACGGGCAGTACTTC. Its protein product is CAWSGGAGYGQYF. Supplemented by reference TRBV30 and TRBJ2-7, the full variable domain reads SQTIHQWPATLVQPVGSPLSLECTVEGTSNPNLYWYRQAAGRGLQLLFYSVGIGQISSEVPQNLSASRPQDRQFILSSKKLLLSDSGFYLCAWSGGAGYGQYFGPGTRLTVT.

This chain links TRBV4-3 with TRBJ1-5, with 8 bases aligning to TRBD1. In germline, CDR1 is LGHNA, CDR2 YSLEER. The CDR3 length is 15 residues. V lost 1 base to trimming and J lost 7 bases; unmatched junction nucleotides: 6. The CDR3 DNA reads as TGCGCCAGCAGCCAAGCAGTATGGACAGGGCAGCCCCAGCATTTT. It translates to CASSQAVWTGQPQHF.

This clonotype was picked up a small number of times. CDR3 DNA: TGTGCCAGCAGCCCCCGGGACCTAAGCTTCATTCAGTACTTC. Translation: CASSPRDLSFIQYF. J is TRBJ2-4 and V is TRBV7-2; D is possibly TRBD1 or TRBD2 (5 bases each). Trimming took off 5 bases at V and 9 bases at J, with 17 bases between the two ends. This CDR3 is built from 14 residues. The germline gives CDR1 SGHTA, CDR2 FQGNSA.

The table lists this clonotype with many counts. The chain is built from TRBV10-3 and TRBJ2-3; TRBD1 agrees at 7 bases. V was pared by 10 bases and J by 1 base, with 5 bases of the junction left unmatched. CDR1 and CDR2 from the germline V gene are ENHRY and SYGVKD. This CDR3 region has 13 residues. The CDR3 DNA reads as TGTGCCACCCAAGGGACAGGCACAGATACGCAGTATTTT. Protein sequence: CATQGTGTDTQYF.

There are many counts of this clonotype. The chain recombines TRBV29-1 with TRBJ1-1; D remains ambiguous. CDR3 length: 10 residues. V was trimmed by 7 bases and J by 8 bases, leaving 11 bases between them. The germline V gene has CDR1 SQVTM and CDR2 ANQGSEA. Here the CDR3 reads CSAPTPEAFF. The CDR3 DNA sequence: TGCAGCGCCCCAACTCCAGAAGCTTTCTTT.

The sample holds a few counts of this clonotype. The V gene is TRBV28, the J gene TRBJ2-7; no clear D. The V end lost 2 bases, the J end lost 4 bases, and 6 bases lay between the germline ends. This CDR3 has 12 residues. The germline CDR1 and CDR2 sequences are MDHEN and SYDVKM. The CDR3 region has the DNA TGTGCCAGCAGTTTAATACCTTACGAGCAGTACTTC. Translation gives CASSLIPYEQYF.

This clonotype was counted only a few times. The V call is TRBV28, the J call TRBJ2-5; 7 bases are a match to TRBD1. CDR1 and CDR2 (germline): MDHEN, SYDVKM. The CDR3 is made up of 14 amino acids. Unmatched junction bases numbered 4, after V lost 4 bases and J lost 2 bases. CDR3 in DNA: TGTGCCAGCAGTTCGAGGGACAGACAAGAGACCCAGTACTTC. Encoded protein: CASSSRDRQETQYF.

The rearrangement links TRBV24-1 to TRBJ2-4, with D perhaps matching TRBD1 (5 bases). The germline V gene has CDR1 KGHDR and CDR2 SFDVKD. Trimming pared 4 bases from V and 8 bases from J, leaving 11 bases between. The CDR3 has 13 residues. CDR3 DNA: TGTGCCACCAGTGAAGGGGCTTTTGACATTCAGTACTTC. Its protein is CATSEGAFDIQYF.

The rearrangement joins TRBV6-6 to TRBJ2-1, with 7 bases aligning to TRBD1. The CDR3 is made up of 15 amino acids. J lost 0 bases, V lost 5 bases, and 4 bases had no gene match. Germline CDR1 MNHNY, CDR2 SVGAGI (reference sequence). CDR3 DNA: TGTGCCAGCAGTCAGGGACAGATCTCCTACAATGAGCAGTTCTTC. It encodes CASSQGQISYNEQFF.

This clonotype turned up a few times. The rearrangement joins TRBV28 to TRBJ2-5, with 7 bases matching TRBD1. The CDR3 is made up of 13 amino acids. Germline lookup yields CDR1 MDHEN and CDR2 SYDVKM. V was clipped by 6 bases and J by 2 bases; unmatched bases: 3. The chain's CDR3 is CASSRQGQETQYF. The CDR3 DNA is TGTGCCAGCAGCCGACAGGGACAAGAGACCCAGTACTTC.